This T cell receptor beta chain was identified in a study of T-cell memory formation after mild COVID-19. TCRdb re-called the 5' RACE reads with MiXCR, one entry per CDR3 protein. The data hold approximately 300,000 distinct CDR3 sequences, with just under 20% observed a single time. The specimen was PBMCs or a T cell subset sorted from them (not recorded which). The TCR was taken from a man between 18 and 35 years old who had mild COVID-19 (a few samples of this study predate the infection). Cell type and time point are not known.

DNA of the CDR3: TGTGCCAGCAGCTTAATGGCTAGCGGAACAGATACGCAGTATTTT. It codes for CASSLMASGTDTQYF. The J gene is TRBJ2-3, the V gene TRBV7-6; 7 bases are a match to TRBD2. Trimming at V came to 2 bases and at J to 3 bases, leaving 5 bases not matched to a gene. CDR1 and CDR2 (germline): SGHVS, FNYEAQ. The CDR3 loop spans 15 amino acids.